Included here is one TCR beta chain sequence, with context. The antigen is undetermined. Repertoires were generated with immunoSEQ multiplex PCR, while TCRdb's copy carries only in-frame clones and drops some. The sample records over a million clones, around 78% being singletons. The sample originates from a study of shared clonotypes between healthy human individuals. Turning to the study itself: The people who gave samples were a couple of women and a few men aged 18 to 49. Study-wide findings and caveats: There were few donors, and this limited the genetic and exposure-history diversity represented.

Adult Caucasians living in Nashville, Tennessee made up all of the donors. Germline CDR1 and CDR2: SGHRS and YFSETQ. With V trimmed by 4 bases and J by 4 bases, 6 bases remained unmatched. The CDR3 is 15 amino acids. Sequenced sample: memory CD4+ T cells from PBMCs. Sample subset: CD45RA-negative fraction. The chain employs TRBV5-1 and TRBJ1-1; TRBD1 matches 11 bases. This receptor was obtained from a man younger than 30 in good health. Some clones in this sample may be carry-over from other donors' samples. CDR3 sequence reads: CASSIEGTGGTEAFF. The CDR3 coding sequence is TGCGCCAGCAGCATAGAAGGGACAGGGGGCACTGAAGCTTTCTTT. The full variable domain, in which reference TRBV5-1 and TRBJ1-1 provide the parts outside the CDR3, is KAGVTQTPRYLIKTRGQQVTLSCSPISGHRSVSWYQQTPGQGLQFLFEYFSETQRNKGNFPGRFSGRQFSNSRSEMNVSTLELGDSALYLCASSIEGTGGTEAFFGQGTRLTVV.